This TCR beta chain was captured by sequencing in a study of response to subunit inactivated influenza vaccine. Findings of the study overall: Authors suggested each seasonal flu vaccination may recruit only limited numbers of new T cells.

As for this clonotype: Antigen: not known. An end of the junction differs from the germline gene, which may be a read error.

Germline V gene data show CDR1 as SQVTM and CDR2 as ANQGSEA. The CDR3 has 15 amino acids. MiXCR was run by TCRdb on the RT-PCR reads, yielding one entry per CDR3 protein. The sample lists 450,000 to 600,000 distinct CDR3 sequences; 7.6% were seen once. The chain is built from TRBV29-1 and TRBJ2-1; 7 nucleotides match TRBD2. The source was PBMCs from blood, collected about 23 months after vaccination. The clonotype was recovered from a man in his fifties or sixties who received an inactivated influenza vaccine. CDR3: CSVDGGGTHYNEQLF. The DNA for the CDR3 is TGCAGCGTCGACGGCGGGGGAACCCATTACAATGAGCAGTTATTC.